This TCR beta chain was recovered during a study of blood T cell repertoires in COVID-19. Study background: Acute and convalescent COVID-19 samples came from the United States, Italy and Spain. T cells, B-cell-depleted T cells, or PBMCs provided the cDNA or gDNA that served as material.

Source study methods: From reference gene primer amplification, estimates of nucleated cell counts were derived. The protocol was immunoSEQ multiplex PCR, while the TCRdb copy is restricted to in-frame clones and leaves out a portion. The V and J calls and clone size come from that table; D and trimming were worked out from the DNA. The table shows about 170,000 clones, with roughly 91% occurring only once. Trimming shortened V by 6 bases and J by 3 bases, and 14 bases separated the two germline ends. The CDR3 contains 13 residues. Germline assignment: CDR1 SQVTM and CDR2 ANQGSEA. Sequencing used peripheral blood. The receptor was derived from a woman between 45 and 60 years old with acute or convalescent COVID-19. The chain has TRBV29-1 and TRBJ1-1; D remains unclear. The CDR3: CSVREGGDTEAFF. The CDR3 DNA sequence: TGCAGCGTCCGCGAGGGTGGGGACACTGAAGCTTTCTTT.